Sequencing of this TCR beta chain was carried out in a study of blood T cells in healthy people across ages. Healthy individuals of Caucasian origin from Russia, aged roughly 6 to 90, served as donors. They isolated at least 6 million PBMCs from each sample. Turning to this clonotype: Its antigen is currently unknown.

A J-beta primer mix and a sample-barcoded 5' primer were used in a second PCR of about 6 to 12 cycles. Every sample gave at least 3 million paired-end reads containing CDR3. TCRdb used MiXCR to reprocess the 5' RACE reads, holding one entry per CDR3 protein. The profile shows 540,000 or so distinct CDR3 sequences, 47% of them singletons. Study-wide results and limits: A roughly linear age-dependent decrease characterized TCR beta diversity per million T cells.

Trimming removed 6 bases from V and 0 bases from J, with 12 bases in between. The CDR3 sequence is 13 residues long. Germline values: CDR1 DFQATT, CDR2 SNEGSKA (reference sequence). What was sequenced was blood. The sequence derives from a man older than 75 in good health. The J gene is TRBJ2-7, the V gene TRBV20-1; TRBD1 is a possible D gene (6 bases). CDR3 protein: CSAADSGSYEQYF. The CDR3 region has the DNA TGCAGTGCCGCGGACAGTGGCTCCTACGAGCAGTACTTC.